Listed here are 13 T cell receptor beta chains from one sample, sequenced in a study of shared clonotypes between healthy human individuals. The method was immunoSEQ multiplex PCR; TCRdb's version includes in-frame clones alone and lacks a portion of them. The sample has 2.5 million or so clones; around nine tenths are singletons. Input material: naive CD4+ T cells sorted from blood. As to subset: CD45RA+ positively selected. All receptors derive from a man in his late teens or twenties in good health.

This clone appeared once. V gene TRBV28 combines with J gene TRBJ1-1; a possible D gene is TRBD1 (5 bases). From germline, CDR1 is MDHEN and CDR2 SYDVKM. V gave up 5 bases and J gave up 1 base, with 14 bases separating them. This CDR3 has 15 amino acids. The CDR3 is CASSTPGEGNTEAFF. DNA of the CDR3: TGTGCCAGCAGTACCCCGGGGGAGGGGAACACTGAAGCTTTCTTT.

The rearrangement uses TRBV18 and TRBJ2-7, with TRBD1 identical over 10 bases. V shed 0 bases and J 3 bases; nucleotides not matched to a gene: 11. The CDR3 has 18 residues. Germline-derived CDR1 and CDR2 are KGHSH and LQKENI. CDR3 in DNA: TGTGCCAGCTCACCACCGGTTGGATCCGGGACAGGGGTCTACGAGCAGTACTTC. It encodes CASSPPVGSGTGVYEQYF.

V usage is TRBV13 and J usage is TRBJ2-3; TRBD1 or TRBD2 may be the D gene (5 bases each). The V gene's germline CDR1 is PRHDT and CDR2 FYEKMQ (reference sequence). V dropped 5 bases and J dropped 5 bases, with 11 bases sitting between them. This CDR3 has 13 amino acids. As DNA, the CDR3 is TGTGCCAGCAGCCGAGGGGCGGGAGATACGCAGTATTTT. Its translation is CASSRGAGDTQYF.

J is TRBJ2-6 and V is TRBV5-6; TRBD2 might be the D (6 bases). The germline CDR1 and CDR2 sequences are SGHDT and YYEEEE. V was clipped by 3 bases and J by 2 bases, with 12 bases between them. The CDR3 length is 16 residues. The CDR3: CASSWVGSPGANVLTF. The CDR3 DNA follows: TGTGCCAGCAGCTGGGTCGGGAGCCCTGGGGCCAACGTCCTGACTTTC.

The gene calls are TRBV5-1 and TRBJ2-1; TRBD1 aligns across 10 bases. This CDR3 region has 13 residues. The V and J ends lost 4 bases and 15 bases, in that order; junction bases with no gene match: 10. CDR1 and CDR2 from the germline V gene are SGHRS and YFSETQ. The CDR3 reads CASSLEEGQGRFF. The DNA of the CDR3 is TGCGCCAGCAGCCTGGAAGAGGGACAGGGGAGGTTCTTC.

The chain is built from TRBV11-2 and TRBJ2-2, with TRBD1 matching 7 bases. Germline V gene data show CDR1 as SGHAT and CDR2 as FQNNGV. The CDR3 spans 14 residues. V lost 8 bases to trimming and J lost 7 bases; unmatched junction nucleotides: 10. Here the CDR3 DNA reads TGTGCCAGCCACAGAGACAGGGTTGACGGGGAGCTGTTTTTT. Its translation is CASHRDRVDGELFF. Filled out from reference TRBV11-2 and TRBJ2-2, the complete variable domain reads EAGVAQSPRYKIIEKRQSVAFWCNPISGHATLYWYQQILGQGPKLLIQFQNNGVVDDSQLPKDRFSAERLKGVDSTLKIQPAKLEDSAVYLCASHRDRVDGELFFGEGSRLTVL.

This chain links TRBV2 with TRBJ2-2, with D possibly matching TRBD1 (5 bases). The germline V gene has CDR1 SNHLY and CDR2 FYNNEI. The CDR3 sequence is 12 residues long. V was clipped by 5 bases and J by 6 bases, with 7 bases between them. CDR3 loop: CASSQGAGELFF. CDR3 DNA: TGTGCCAGCAGTCAGGGTGCCGGGGAGCTGTTTTTT.

V usage is TRBV30 and J usage is TRBJ2-5; TRBD1 is a possible D gene (5 bases). Looked up from germline, CDR1 is GTSNPN and CDR2 is SVGIG (reference sequence). The CDR3 length is 11 residues. V lost 0 bases to trimming and J lost 8 bases, with 7 bases between them. The CDR3 sequence is CAWSVGATQYF. CDR3 nucleotide sequence: TGTGCCTGGAGTGTAGGGGCAACCCAGTACTTC.

The chain couples TRBV7-9 to TRBJ1-5; 8 bases line up with TRBD1. V lost 5 bases and J lost 0; bases outside the gene matches: 0. The CDR3 has 14 amino acids. Germline-derived CDR1 and CDR2 are SEHNR and FQNEAQ (reference sequence). This CDR3 is CASSGQGSNQPQHF. The DNA for the CDR3 is TGTGCCAGCAGCGGACAGGGTAGCAATCAGCCCCAGCATTTT.

The V gene is TRBV19, the J gene TRBJ2-7; the match to TRBD2 covers 8 bases. V lost 3 bases, J lost 6 bases, and 13 bases stayed unmatched. Per germline, CDR1 LNHDA and CDR2 SQIVND (reference sequence). CDR3 length: 16 amino acids. The CDR3 is CASSMHISGLAGEQYF. CDR3 nucleotide sequence: TGTGCCAGTAGTATGCATATCTCAGGACTAGCAGGCGAGCAGTACTTC. The full variable domain, completed using reference TRBV19 and TRBJ2-7, is DGGITQSPKYLFRKEGQNVTLSCEQNLNHDAMYWYRQDPGQGLRLIYYSQIVNDFQKGDIAEGYSVSREKKESFPLTVTSAQKNPTAFYLCASSMHISGLAGEQYFGPGTRLTVT.

The chain uses TRBV10-3 and TRBJ1-2; maybe TRBD1 (5 bases). The CDR3 consists of 15 residues. V gave up 1 base and J gave up 3 bases, with 12 bases separating them. Germline CDR1 reads ENHRY; CDR2 reads SYGVKD. Here the CDR3 reads CAISEFGGGDYGYTF. The CDR3 nucleotides are TGTGCCATCAGTGAGTTCGGCGGGGGAGACTATGGCTACACCTTC.

A note on this clone: This CDR3 is also generated by other DNA sequences in the sample. This chain uses TRBV5-4 with TRBJ1-1; D is unclear. The length of the CDR3 is 14 residues. In germline, CDR1 is SGHNT, CDR2 YYREEE (reference sequence). With 0 bases removed from V and 1 base from J, the gap between germline ends came to 7 bases. CDR3 DNA sequence: TGTGCCAGCAGCTTGGAGTATCGGAACACTGAAGCTTTCTTT. It is translated as CASSLEYRNTEAFF.

The rearrangement joins TRBV4-1 to TRBJ2-7; D possibly corresponds to TRBD1 (5 bases). The length of the CDR3 is 15 residues. V lost 1 base to trimming and J lost 0 bases, with 10 bases between them. Per the germline V gene, CDR1 is MGHRA and CDR2 is YSYEKL. The CDR3 protein is CASSQGAGISYEQYF. The CDR3 bases are TGCGCCAGCAGCCAAGGGGCAGGGATCTCCTACGAGCAGTACTTC.